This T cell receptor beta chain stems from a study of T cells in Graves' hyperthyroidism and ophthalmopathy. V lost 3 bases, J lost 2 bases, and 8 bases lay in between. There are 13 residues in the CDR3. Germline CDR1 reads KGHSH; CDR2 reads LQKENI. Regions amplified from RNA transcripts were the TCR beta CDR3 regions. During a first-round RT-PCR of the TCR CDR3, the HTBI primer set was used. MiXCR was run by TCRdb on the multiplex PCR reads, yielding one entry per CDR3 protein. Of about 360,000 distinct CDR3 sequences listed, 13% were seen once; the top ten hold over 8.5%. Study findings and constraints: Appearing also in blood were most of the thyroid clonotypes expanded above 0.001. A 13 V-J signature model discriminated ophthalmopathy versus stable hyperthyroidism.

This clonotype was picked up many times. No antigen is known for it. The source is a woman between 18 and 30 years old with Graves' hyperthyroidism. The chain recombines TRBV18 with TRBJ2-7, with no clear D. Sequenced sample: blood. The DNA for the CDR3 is TGTGCCAGCTCACCGGACGGAACCTACGAGCAGTACTTC. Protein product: CASSPDGTYEQYF.